These 17 T cell receptor beta chains came from one sample sequenced in a study of blood T cell repertoires in COVID-19. Measured with immunoSEQ multiplex PCR; TCRdb has only the in-frame clones, and not every one. In the table there are 300,000 or so clones, around 90% of which are singletons. Sequenced input: peripheral blood. These receptors were collected from a woman aged 25 to 39 with COVID-19, enrolled during active disease.

The chain recombines TRBV11-2 with TRBJ2-7; TRBD2 is a possible D gene (7 bases). Trimming removed 1 base from V and 6 bases from J, with 19 bases in between. This CDR3 contains 16 residues. The V gene's germline CDR1 is SGHAT and CDR2 FQNNGV. CDR3 loop: CASSLVAAGQRSEQYF. CDR3 DNA sequence: TGTGCCAGCAGCTTAGTTGCAGCGGGACAACGGAGCGAGCAGTACTTC.

The chain recombines TRBV30 with TRBJ1-1, with D uncertain. V lost 7 bases to trimming and J lost 5 bases, with 23 bases between them. CDR3 length equals 15 residues. Germline values: CDR1 GTSNPN, CDR2 SVGIG (reference sequence). The CDR3 DNA reads as TGTGCCTTGCAAAAGGGCTTACTTGGAGGGACTGAAGCTTTCTTT. This sequence encodes CALQKGLLGGTEAFF.

The chain employs TRBV29-1 and TRBJ2-7, with a possible D match to TRBD1 (5 bases). V dropped 5 bases and J dropped 0 bases, with 11 bases sitting between them. The CDR3 loop spans 13 amino acids. Germline V gene sequence: CDR1 SQVTM, CDR2 ANQGSEA. CDR3 nucleotides: TGCAGCGTTCAGTACGACAGCTCCTACGAGCAGTACTTC. Translating gives CSVQYDSSYEQYF.

This clone was picked up one time. The V call is TRBV18, the J call TRBJ2-5, with 8 bases identical to TRBD1. The V segment lost 3 bases and the J segment 3 bases; nucleotides outside the gene matches: 3. CDR3 length: 14 residues. The germline V gene encodes CDR1 KGHSH and CDR2 LQKENI. CDR3 sequence (DNA): TGTGCCAGCTCACCCCTGGGACAGGAAGAGACCCAGTACTTC. It is translated as CASSPLGQEETQYF.

Details on this clone: At the DNA level, this CDR3 is encoded by other sequences in the same sample as well. This chain connects TRBV7-9 to TRBJ2-1, with TRBD1 as a possible D gene (6 bases). This CDR3 contains 15 residues. The germline V gene encodes CDR1 SEHNR and CDR2 FQNEAQ (reference sequence). The V and J ends lost 5 bases and 0 bases respectively, with 11 bases between them. The CDR3 here is CASSPRGNSYNEQFF. The CDR3 DNA reads TGTGCCAGCAGCCCGAGGGGGAACTCCTACAATGAGCAGTTCTTC.

The V and J genes are TRBV27 and TRBJ2-4, with D possibly TRBD1 on 5 matching bases. CDR3 size: 14 residues. V lost 5 bases and J lost 8, with 16 bases in between. Per germline, CDR1 MNHEY and CDR2 SMNVEV (reference sequence). DNA for the CDR3: TGTGCCAGCAGTAGGGTTGGGGCAGTTGACATTCAGTACTTC. Its translation: CASSRVGAVDIQYF.

As to this clone: Mismatch with germline at one junction end may stem from a read error. CDR3 in amino acids: CASSDSRWNNSPLHF. The CDR3 nucleotides read TGTGCCAGCAGTGACTCCAGGTGGAATAATTCACCCCTCCACTTT. The rearrangement uses TRBV6-5 and TRBJ1-6; D call uncertain. The germline gives CDR1 MNHEY, CDR2 SVGAGI. The length of the CDR3 is 15 residues.

The chain uses TRBV11-2 and TRBJ2-5; the D is unclear. This CDR3 is built from 13 residues. V lost 5 bases, J lost 4 bases, and 11 bases lay in between. Germline CDR1 is SGHAT and CDR2 is FQNNGV. CDR3 sequence reads: CASSPQISETQYF. DNA for the CDR3: TGTGCCAGCAGCCCACAGATTTCAGAGACCCAGTACTTC.

V and J are TRBV6-1 and TRBJ2-3; TRBD2 aligns across 10 bases. V trimming: 1 base; J trimming: 10 bases; junction bases outside the gene matches: 8. This CDR3 comprises 15 residues. Germline values: CDR1 MNHNS, CDR2 SASEGT. CDR3 region: CASSEGASGSMAQYF. The CDR3 DNA follows: TGTGCCAGCAGTGAAGGGGCTAGCGGGAGCATGGCGCAGTATTTT.

This clone showed up just a few times. V and J are TRBV12-5 and TRBJ2-1; 10 nucleotides align to TRBD1. V was pared by 1 base and J by 10 bases, with 7 bases of the junction left unmatched. The CDR3 length is 15 residues. Germline lookup yields CDR1 LGHNT and CDR2 FRNRAP. The CDR3: CASGLERQGAGEQFF. CDR3 nucleotides: TGTGCTAGTGGTTTGGAGAGACAGGGGGCCGGGGAGCAGTTCTTC.

CDR3: CASSQDLREANYGYTF. CDR3 DNA: TGCGCCAGCAGCCAAGATCTCCGGGAAGCTAACTATGGCTACACCTTC. The chain couples TRBV4-1 to TRBJ1-2; D call uncertain. CDR3 length: 16 residues. CDR1 is MGHRA, CDR2 YSYEKL, per germline. V was trimmed by 0 bases and J by 0 bases, leaving 11 bases between them.

V gene TRBV15 combines with J gene TRBJ1-2, with D perhaps TRBD1 (6 bases). Germline values: CDR1 LNHNV, CDR2 YYDKDF (reference sequence). Between the trimmed V and J ends, which lost 4 bases and 1 base, there was a span of 10 bases. The CDR3 contains 14 residues. DNA for the CDR3: TGTGCCACCAGCAATGACAGGCATAACTATGGCTACACCTTC. Translating it yields CATSNDRHNYGYTF.

V and J are TRBV29-1 and TRBJ1-2, with TRBD1 matching 7 bases. Germline V gene lookup returns CDR1 SQVTM and CDR2 ANQGSEA. CDR3 length: 14 residues. Trimming at V came to 4 bases and at J to 5 bases, leaving 10 bases not matched to a gene. The CDR3 DNA reads as TGCAGCGTTGGATTACCAACAGGGGTATATGGCTACACCTTC. As protein: CSVGLPTGVYGYTF.

The chain couples TRBV10-3 to TRBJ2-3; TRBD2 matches 7 bases. Germline values: CDR1 ENHRY, CDR2 SYGVKD. Trimming at V came to 5 bases and at J to 0 bases, leaving 5 bases not matched to a gene. The CDR3 runs 15 residues. The CDR3 DNA follows: TGTGCCATCAGTCTGGCGGGAGCGAGCACAGATACGCAGTATTTT. Protein: CAISLAGASTDTQYF.

The rearrangement joins TRBV6-6 to TRBJ1-2; D is unclear. This CDR3 is built from 13 residues. V lost 2 bases and J 4 bases, leaving 8 bases between the germline ends. CDR1 and CDR2 (germline): MNHNY, SVGAGI (reference sequence). The DNA for the CDR3 is TGTGCCAGCAGTTACCCCTCCGGCTATGGCTACACCTTC. Protein product: CASSYPSGYGYTF.

This clone was picked up a small number of times. The rearrangement uses TRBV5-5 and TRBJ2-6, with D possibly being TRBD1 (5 bases). V dropped 5 bases and J dropped 1 base, with 7 bases sitting between them. This CDR3 contains 14 residues. From germline, CDR1 is SGHKS and CDR2 YYEKEE (reference sequence). CDR3 loop: CASRTESGANVLTF. Here the CDR3 DNA reads TGTGCCAGCAGGACAGAATCTGGGGCCAACGTCCTGACTTTC.

The chain uses TRBV27 and TRBJ2-7; TRBD1 aligns across 8 bases. V gave up 2 bases and J gave up 4 bases; unmatched junction bases: 7. Per germline, CDR1 MNHEY and CDR2 SMNVEV (reference sequence). The CDR3 has 15 amino acids. CDR3 in amino acids: CASSLRQGALYEQYF. The DNA of the CDR3 is TGTGCCAGCAGTTTACGCCAGGGGGCGCTTTACGAGCAGTACTTC.